This T cell receptor (beta chain) was captured by sequencing in a study of cytomegalovirus exposure and HLA in healthy donors. PCR involved 60 Vbeta and 13 Jbeta primers. Sequenced by immunoSEQ multiplex PCR; TCRdb stores in-frame clones only, minus some. The table records 150,000 to 200,000 clones, roughly 87% of them present only once. A word on this clone: Its antigen is unidentified.

Findings and caveats of the study: Associated with HLA alleles at 0.05 false discovery rate in a later analysis were around 15,000 TCR beta sequences.

V dropped 4 bases and J dropped 5; count of bases not matched to a gene: 11. In germline, CDR1 is SGDLS, CDR2 YYNGEE. The CDR3 contains 15 residues. This cohort consisted of healthy bone marrow donors. Specimen: PBMCs. The chain carries TRBV9 and TRBJ1-1; TRBD1 aligns across 7 bases. This clonotype originated in a girl less than two years old in good health and CMV-seronegative. The DNA of the CDR3 is TGTGCCAGCAGCCCGTGGGGGCAGGGGGTAACTGAAGCTTTCTTT. This translates into CASSPWGQGVTEAFF.